Below are 21 T cell receptor beta chains sequenced from a single sample in a study of OX40 agonist ivuxolimab in advanced cancers. Sequencing used immunoSEQ multiplex PCR; TCRdb keeps in-frame clones, though not all of them. The sample carries some 20,000 clones, 80% to 85% recorded once. The sequenced sample was CD4+ or CD8+ T cells sorted from blood, obtained in a trial of the OX40 agonist ivuxolimab. The receptors shown here come from an adult with an advanced solid tumor such as melanoma, head and neck, liver or kidney cancer.

The table lists this clone with a few counts. The rearrangement links TRBV27 to TRBJ1-2; D perhaps matches TRBD1 (6 bases). V lost 7 bases, J lost 6 bases, and 18 bases lay in between. The CDR3 consists of 14 residues. The germline CDR1 and CDR2 sequences are MNHEY and SMNVEV (reference sequence). The CDR3 coding sequence is TGTGCCAGCACCCCGAGTCTCAGGGGTCATGGCTACACCTTC. Its translation: CASTPSLRGHGYTF.

This sequence joins TRBV7-2 and TRBJ2-5, with 8 bases lining up with TRBD1. The J segment lost 2 bases and the V segment lost 4 bases, leaving 9 bases of the junction unmatched. The CDR3 is 16 amino acids. Germline CDR1 reads SGHTA; CDR2 reads FQGNSA. Here the CDR3 reads CASSYTGGLGQETQYF. CDR3 sequence (DNA): TGTGCCAGCAGCTACACAGGGGGACTGGGGCAAGAGACCCAGTACTTC.

V and J are TRBV9 and TRBJ2-3, with TRBD2 matching 10 bases. With 4 bases clipped from V and 4 bases from J, the junction kept 6 bases outside the gene matches. Germline CDR1 is SGDLS and CDR2 is YYNGEE. This CDR3 has 15 amino acids. For the CDR3, the DNA is TGTGCCAGCAGCCAAAGCGGGGGGGCTGCAGATACGCAGTATTTT. This sequence encodes CASSQSGGAADTQYF.

The CDR3 DNA reads TGTGCCAGCACCCGGGGGGGCAGCTCCTACAATGAGCAGTTCTTC. Encoded protein: CASTRGGSSYNEQFF. The chain is built from TRBV25-1 and TRBJ2-1; the match to TRBD2 covers 8 bases. The CDR3 length is 15 residues. Germline V CDR1 and CDR2: MGHDK, SYGVNS. V trimming: 7 bases; J trimming: 0 bases; junction bases outside the gene matches: 5.

The rearrangement uses TRBV13 and TRBJ1-2; unclear D gene. The CDR3 length is 15 residues. Per the germline V gene, CDR1 is PRHDT and CDR2 is FYEKMQ (reference sequence). Trimming removed 0 bases at V and 0 bases at J, with 8 bases between. CDR3 in DNA: TGTGCCAGCAGCTTAGGACAGTCTCCTAACTATGGCTACACCTTC. Its protein product is CASSLGQSPNYGYTF.

The rearrangement uses TRBV7-8 and TRBJ2-5; D might be TRBD2 (5 bases). Germline lookup yields CDR1 SGHVS and CDR2 FQNEAQ. CDR3 length: 19 residues. The ends were cut back, 3 bases at V and 2 bases at J, with 25 bases in the middle. The CDR3 bases are TGTGCCAGCAGCTTTGAGTCTTGGGGAGCCCTAGGTGATCAAGAGACCCAGTACTTC. It specifies CASSFESWGALGDQETQYF.

V is TRBV6-5 and J is TRBJ2-3, with D maybe TRBD2 (6 bases). CDR1 and CDR2 from the germline V gene are MNHEY and SVGAGI. Trimming stripped 7 bases from V and 4 bases from J, with 15 bases between. The CDR3 runs 14 residues. CDR3 DNA: TGTGCCAGCACCACTTTAAGCGGGTCAGATACGCAGTATTTT. This sequence encodes CASTTLSGSDTQYF.

J is TRBJ2-1 and V is TRBV9; 7 bases line up with TRBD2. CDR3 size: 15 residues. Germline V gene data show CDR1 as SGDLS and CDR2 as YYNGEE. The trim removed 1 base at V and 2 bases at J, leaving 3 bases unmatched. DNA of the CDR3: TGTGCCAGCAGCGTATCTAGCGGAACCTACAATGAGCAGTTCTTC. Translation gives CASSVSSGTYNEQFF.

Only a few counts were recorded for this clone. The chain carries TRBV27 and TRBJ2-2, with D tentatively TRBD1 (5 bases). The germline CDR1 and CDR2 sequences are MNHEY and SMNVEV (reference sequence). The CDR3 has 16 residues. The germline V and J ends were trimmed by 0 bases and 0 bases, with 8 bases remaining between them. The CDR3 coding sequence is TGTGCCAGCAGTTTATCGGACACCCCGAACACCGGGGAGCTGTTTTTT. Encoded protein: CASSLSDTPNTGELFF.

The CDR3, as DNA: TGTGCCAGCAGTTTATCTGGGGCCCTAGTGTCCTACAATGAGCAGTTCTTC. It translates to CASSLSGALVSYNEQFF. The V and J genes are TRBV27 and TRBJ2-1, with D perhaps matching TRBD1 (5 bases). Trimming took off 0 bases at V and 1 base at J, with 13 bases between the two ends. The CDR3 spans 17 residues. Germline CDR1 and CDR2: MNHEY and SMNVEV (reference sequence).

The CDR3 bases are TGTGCCAGCTCACCACCGGCCTACAATGAGCAGTTCTTC. This codes for CASSPPAYNEQFF. This sequence joins TRBV18 and TRBJ2-1, with D hard to call. V was pared by 0 bases and J by 2 bases, with 2 bases between. Germline V gene lookup returns CDR1 KGHSH and CDR2 LQKENI. This CDR3 comprises 13 residues.

The chain combines TRBV19 with TRBJ2-1, with 9 bases aligning to TRBD2. CDR1 is LNHDA, CDR2 SQIVND, per germline (reference sequence). The CDR3 spans 14 residues. The V segment lost 5 bases and the J segment 6 bases; nucleotides outside the gene matches: 5. The CDR3 region is CASSAGGPLNEQFF. In DNA form, the CDR3 reads TGTGCCAGTAGTGCGGGGGGGCCTCTCAATGAGCAGTTCTTC. Using reference TRBV19 and TRBJ2-1 for the parts outside the CDR3, the full variable domain is DGGITQSPKYLFRKEGQNVTLSCEQNLNHDAMYWYRQDPGQGLRLIYYSQIVNDFQKGDIAEGYSVSREKKESFPLTVTSAQKNPTAFYLCASSAGGPLNEQFFGPGTRLTVL.

The rearrangement joins TRBV15 to TRBJ2-3; 7 positions match TRBD1. Losses at the gene ends were 10 bases for V and 6 bases for J; bases not matched to a gene: 7. Germline V gene lookup returns CDR1 LNHNV and CDR2 YYDKDF (reference sequence). This CDR3 has 12 residues. CDR3 DNA sequence: TGTGCCATCCCGAGGGGGCGTGATACGCAGTATTTT. It specifies CAIPRGRDTQYF.

This clone was detected only once. The J gene is TRBJ2-1, the V gene TRBV7-6; TRBD2 aligns across 8 bases. V dropped 5 bases and J dropped 6; count of bases not matched to a gene: 9. Germline CDR1 and CDR2: SGHVS and FNYEAQ. The length of the CDR3 is 15 residues. The CDR3 DNA reads TGTGCCAGCAGCAAAAGCGGGAGTTGGACCAATGAGCAGTTCTTC. Its translation is CASSKSGSWTNEQFF.

CDR3 in amino acids: CASSEWVSGGGEQFF. The CDR3 DNA reads as TGTGCCAGCAGTGAATGGGTTAGCGGGGGGGGTGAGCAGTTCTTC. The rearrangement links TRBV6-1 to TRBJ2-1, with TRBD2 matching over 11 bases. Germline V gene data show CDR1 as MNHNS and CDR2 as SASEGT. This CDR3 contains 15 residues. V lost 2 bases to trimming and J lost 9 bases; unmatched junction nucleotides: 6.

A single count supports this clone. The chain recombines TRBV6-6 with TRBJ1-4; a possible D gene is TRBD1 (6 bases). The CDR3 extends over 15 amino acids. Germline V gene data show CDR1 as MNHNY and CDR2 as SVGAGI (reference sequence). The V end lost 8 bases, the J end lost 8 bases, and 21 bases lay between the germline ends. The CDR3 here is CASWSKGQRVEKLFF. The CDR3 nucleotides read TGTGCCAGCTGGTCAAAAGGACAGCGTGTGGAAAAACTGTTTTTT.

The rearrangement links TRBV9 to TRBJ2-5; maybe TRBD2 (6 bases). This CDR3 contains 15 residues. In germline, CDR1 is SGDLS, CDR2 YYNGEE. Trimming cost V 0 bases and J 2 bases, with 11 bases left between them. The CDR3 sequence: CASSVDGLAQETQYF. DNA of the CDR3: TGTGCCAGCAGCGTAGATGGGCTAGCGCAAGAGACCCAGTACTTC. Combining the CDR3 with reference TRBV9 and TRBJ2-5 gives the whole variable domain DSGVTQTPKHLITATGQRVTLRCSPRSGDLSVYWYQQSLDQGLQFLIQYYNGEERAKGNILERFSAQQFPDLHSELNLSSLELGDSALYFCASSVDGLAQETQYFGPGTRLLVL.

V usage is TRBV10-1 and J usage is TRBJ2-3; 9 nucleotides agree with TRBD2. CDR3 length: 16 amino acids. Trimming cost V 0 bases and J 6 bases; bases outside gene matches: 7. Germline-derived CDR1 and CDR2 are WNHNN and SYGVQD (reference sequence). The CDR3 region has the DNA TGCGCCAGCAGTGAGTCCGTAGCGGGAGCGTCGGATACGCAGTATTTT. Protein sequence: CASSESVAGASDTQYF.

The chain couples TRBV14 to TRBJ2-7, with TRBD1 identical over 8 bases. Trimming cost V 2 bases and J 0 bases; bases outside gene matches: 6. From germline, CDR1 is SGHDN and CDR2 FVKESK. The CDR3 has 16 amino acids. The CDR3 nucleotides read TGTGCCAGCAGCCAAAGGACAGGGCCGAGCTCCTACGAGCAGTACTTC. It is translated as CASSQRTGPSSYEQYF.

The chain recombines TRBV9 with TRBJ1-1, with D possibly TRBD1 on 5 matching bases. The CDR3 consists of 14 residues. V was shortened by 1 base and J by 4 bases, with 11 bases between the two germline ends. Germline CDR1 reads SGDLS; CDR2 reads YYNGEE. The CDR3: CASSVYTGGTEAFF. CDR3 nucleotide sequence: TGTGCCAGCAGCGTATACACAGGAGGCACTGAAGCTTTCTTT.

The V call is TRBV4-1, the J call TRBJ1-2; D call uncertain. Germline CDR1 and CDR2: MGHRA and YSYEKL. CDR3 length equals 13 residues. Trimming cost V 2 bases and J 4 bases, with 8 bases left between them. The CDR3 is CASSQSVSYGYTF. For the CDR3, the DNA is TGCGCCAGCAGCCAATCCGTTTCCTATGGCTACACCTTC.